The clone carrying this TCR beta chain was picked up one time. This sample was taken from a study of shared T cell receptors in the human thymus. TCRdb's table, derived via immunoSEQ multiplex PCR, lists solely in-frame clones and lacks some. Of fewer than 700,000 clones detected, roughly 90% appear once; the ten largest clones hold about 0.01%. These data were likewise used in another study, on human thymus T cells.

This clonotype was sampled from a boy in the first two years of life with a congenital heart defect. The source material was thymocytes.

CDR3 amino acids: CASTLADRNNEQFF. The CDR3, as DNA: TGTGCCAGTACCCTCGCCGACAGAAACAATGAGCAGTTCTTC. The chain links TRBV19 to TRBJ2-1; TRBD1 might be the D (5 bases). Trimming removed 7 bases from V and 5 bases from J, with 15 bases in between. This CDR3 contains 14 residues. Per germline, CDR1 LNHDA and CDR2 SQIVND (reference sequence).